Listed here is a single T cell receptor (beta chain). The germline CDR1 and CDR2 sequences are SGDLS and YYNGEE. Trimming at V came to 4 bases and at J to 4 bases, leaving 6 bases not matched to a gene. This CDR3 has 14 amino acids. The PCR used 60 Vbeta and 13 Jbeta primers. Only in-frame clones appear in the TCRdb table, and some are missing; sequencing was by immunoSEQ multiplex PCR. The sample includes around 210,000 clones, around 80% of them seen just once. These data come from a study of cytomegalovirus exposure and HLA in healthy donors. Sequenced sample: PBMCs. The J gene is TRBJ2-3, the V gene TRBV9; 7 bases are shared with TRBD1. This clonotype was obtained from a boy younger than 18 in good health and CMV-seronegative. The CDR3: CASSRSQGADTQYF. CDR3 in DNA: TGTGCCAGCAGCCGCAGCCAGGGGGCAGATACGCAGTATTTT.